The entry below gives a single T cell receptor (beta chain) sequence along with its context. Its antigen is currently unknown. This specimen belongs to a study of PD-1 blockade in classical Hodgkin lymphoma. The study's findings and limits: Patients with a complete response exhibited baseline diversity comparable to newly diagnosed patients. CD4+ but not CD8+ TCR diversity rose significantly by C4D1. Newly diagnosed patients were reported to exhibit reduced baseline TCR diversity relative to healthy donors.

Using immunoSEQ multiplex PCR, the repertoire was profiled, and TCRdb retains in-frame clones only, with some absent. Here the sample spans tens of thousands of clones, 75% to 90% being singletons. V gave up 5 bases and J gave up 5 bases, with 13 bases separating them. The germline gives CDR1 SGHTA, CDR2 FQGTGA. CDR3 length: 13 residues. Time point reported: cycle 4 day 1 (C4D1), after around six weeks of nivolumab. Patients all relapsed after autologous stem cell transplantation, and there was variation in brentuximab vedotin exposure. The authors purified CD4+ T cells from thawed PBMCs by magnetic negative selection.

The sequenced sample was CD4+ T cells from blood, obtained before the fourth cycle of nivolumab. This clonotype was sampled from a human donor with classical Hodgkin lymphoma. The chain uses TRBV7-3 and TRBJ2-7; a weak D match, TRBD2 (6 bases). For the CDR3, the DNA is TGTGCCAGCAGCCTCCGGAGGGGACACGAGCAGTACTTC. This sequence encodes CASSLRRGHEQYF.